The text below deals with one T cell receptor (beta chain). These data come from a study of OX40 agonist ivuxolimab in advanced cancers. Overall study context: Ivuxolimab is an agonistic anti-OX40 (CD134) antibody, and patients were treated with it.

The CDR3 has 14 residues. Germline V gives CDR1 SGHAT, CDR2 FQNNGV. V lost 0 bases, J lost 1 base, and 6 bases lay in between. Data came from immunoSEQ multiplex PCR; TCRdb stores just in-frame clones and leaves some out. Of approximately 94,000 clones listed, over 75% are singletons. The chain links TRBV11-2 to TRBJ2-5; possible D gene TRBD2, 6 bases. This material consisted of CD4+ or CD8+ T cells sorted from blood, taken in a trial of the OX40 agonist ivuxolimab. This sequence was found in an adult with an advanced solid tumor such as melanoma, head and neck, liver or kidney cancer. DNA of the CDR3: TGTGCCAGCAGCTTAGAACTAGCCCAAGAGACCCAGTACTTC. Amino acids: CASSLELAQETQYF.